The present T cell receptor beta chain was sequenced within a study of blood T cell repertoires in COVID-19. Study as a whole: Specimens from acute and convalescent COVID-19 originated in the United States, Italy and Spain. Nucleic acid was either cDNA or gDNA, and it came from T cells, B-cell-depleted T cells, or PBMCs.

The V gene's germline CDR1 is SEHNR and CDR2 FQNEAQ (reference sequence). V lost 1 base, J lost 5 bases, and 11 bases lay in between. CDR3 length equals 14 residues. Original processing notes: For nucleated cells, counts were estimated from reference gene primer amplification. Assay: immunoSEQ multiplex PCR; the TCRdb copy retains only in-frame clones and omits some. V, J and clone size are those of that table, while D and trimming were read from the DNA. This sample has some 260,000 clones, with around 88% found just once. Resolution of symptoms, clearance, or two negative PCRs was present in recovered Cohort 3 donors.

The V call is TRBV7-9, the J call TRBJ1-2, with D uncertain. The sequenced sample was PBMCs or T cells enriched from blood (not recorded which). The receptor was derived from a man aged 40-49 years who had recovered from COVID-19. The CDR3 protein is CASSLDLKRYGYTF. CDR3 DNA: TGTGCCAGCAGCTTAGACCTCAAGAGATATGGCTACACCTTC.